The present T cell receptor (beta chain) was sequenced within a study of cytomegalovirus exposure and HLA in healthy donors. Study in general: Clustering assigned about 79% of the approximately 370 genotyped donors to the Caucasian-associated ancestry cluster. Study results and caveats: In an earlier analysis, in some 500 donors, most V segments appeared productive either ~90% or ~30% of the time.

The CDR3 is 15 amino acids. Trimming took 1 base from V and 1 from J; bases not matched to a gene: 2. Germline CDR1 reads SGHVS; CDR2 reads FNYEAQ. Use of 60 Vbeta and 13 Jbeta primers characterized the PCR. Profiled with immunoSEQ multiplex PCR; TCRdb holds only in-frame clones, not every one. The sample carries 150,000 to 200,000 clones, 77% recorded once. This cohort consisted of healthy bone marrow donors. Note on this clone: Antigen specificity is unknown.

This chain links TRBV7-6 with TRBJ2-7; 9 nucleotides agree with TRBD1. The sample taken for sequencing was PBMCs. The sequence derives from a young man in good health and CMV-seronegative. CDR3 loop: CASSLDRGPSYEQYF. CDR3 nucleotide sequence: TGTGCCAGCAGCTTAGACAGGGGGCCTTCCTACGAGCAGTACTTC. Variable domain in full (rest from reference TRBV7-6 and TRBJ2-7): GAGVSQSPRYKVTKRGQDVALRCDPISGHVSLYWYRQALGQGPEFLTYFNYEAQQDKSGLPNDRFSAERPEGSISTLTIQRTEQRDSAMYRCASSLDRGPSYEQYFGPGTRLTVT.